The 22 T cell receptor beta chains reported below all come from one sample, sequenced in a study of response to subunit inactivated influenza vaccine. TCRdb re-analysed the RT-PCR reads in MiXCR, keeping a single row per CDR3 protein. The repertoire holds about half a million distinct CDR3 sequences, around 8% seen once, with roughly 13% in the top ten. This specimen consisted of PBMCs from blood, obtained around 25 months after vaccination. The receptors were gathered from a man aged 45 to 70 who received an inactivated influenza vaccine.

This clonotype appeared many times. CDR3 sequence reads: CASSQDLWSWGGEQYF. The CDR3 bases are TGCGCCAGCAGCCAAGATCTATGGTCGTGGGGGGGCGAGCAGTACTTC. The chain is built from TRBV4-1 and TRBJ2-7; 7 bases align to TRBD2. The junction had 11 bases not matched to a gene; V was cut back by 0 bases and J by 6 bases. Germline V gives CDR1 MGHRA, CDR2 YSYEKL. CDR3 size: 16 residues.

This clonotype was picked up a small number of times. V gene TRBV11-2 combines with J gene TRBJ2-1; D is unresolved. Trimming cost V 3 bases and J 4 bases, with 19 bases left between them. The germline V gene has CDR1 SGHAT and CDR2 FQNNGV. The CDR3 runs to 17 residues. As DNA, the CDR3 is TGTGCCAGCAGCTTCCTGACCGATGCTGGCGCATACAATGAGCAGTTCTTC. Its translation is CASSFLTDAGAYNEQFF.

V gene TRBV29-1 combines with J gene TRBJ2-2; perhaps TRBD1 as D (5 bases). Per germline, CDR1 SQVTM and CDR2 ANQGSEA. The length of the CDR3 is 13 residues. With 6 bases removed from V and 4 bases from J, the gap between germline ends came to 12 bases. The CDR3 region has the DNA TGCAGCGTCTTAGGGGAAGGCACCGGGGAGCTGTTTTTT. Its protein is CSVLGEGTGELFF.

The chain links TRBV6-1 to TRBJ1-5; D call uncertain. The CDR3 contains 14 residues. Germline values: CDR1 MNHNS, CDR2 SASEGT. V was clipped by 6 bases and J by 4 bases, with 13 bases between them. The CDR3 nucleotides read TGTGCCAGCAGCCCGATGAGTATGAATCAGCCCCAGCATTTT. As protein: CASSPMSMNQPQHF.

This clonotype was seen a handful of times. The CDR3 DNA is TGTGCCAGCAGTTTGATCAGGGGTCTGGGGGAGACCCAGTACTTC. Protein product: CASSLIRGLGETQYF. The rearrangement uses TRBV28 and TRBJ2-5; TRBD1 is a possible D gene (6 bases). CDR1 is MDHEN, CDR2 SYDVKM, per germline. V was cut by 3 bases and J by 5 bases, with 16 bases left in between. The CDR3 runs 15 residues. The whole variable domain, filled in from reference TRBV28 and TRBJ2-5, reads DVKVTQSSRYLVKRTGEKVFLECVQDMDHENMFWYRQDPGLGLRLIYFSYDVKMKEKGDIPEGYSVSREKKERFSLILESASTNQTSMYLCASSLIRGLGETQYFGPGTRLLVL.

There are a few counts of this clonotype. This chain links TRBV20-1 with TRBJ2-3; 12 bases agree with TRBD2. The CDR3 totals 16 residues. The germline V gene encodes CDR1 DFQATT and CDR2 SNEGSKA (reference sequence). V lost 0 bases, J lost 1 base, and 2 bases stayed unmatched. Here the CDR3 DNA reads TGCAGTGCTAGAGAAGGACTAGCGGGACGCACAGATACGCAGTATTTT. As protein: CSAREGLAGRTDTQYF.

This rearrangement joins TRBV20-1 to TRBJ2-5, with D uncertain. Germline V gene data show CDR1 as DFQATT and CDR2 as SNEGSKA (reference sequence). The CDR3 sequence is 16 residues long. Trimming stripped 0 bases from V and 0 bases from J, with 14 bases between. DNA for the CDR3: TGCAGTGCTAGAGATCTCGGAAGGGAAAACCAAGAGACCCAGTACTTC. Translating gives CSARDLGRENQETQYF.

The chain joins TRBV7-9 to TRBJ2-3; weak D call: TRBD2 (6 bases). Germline CDR1 reads SEHNR; CDR2 reads FQNEAQ (reference sequence). V was trimmed by 2 bases and J by 0 bases, leaving 15 bases between them. The CDR3 runs to 17 residues. The CDR3 spells CASSLSGAPYSTDTQYF. The CDR3 coding sequence is TGTGCCAGCAGCTTATCGGGAGCCCCTTATAGCACAGATACGCAGTATTTT.

Many counts were recorded for this clonotype. The chain couples TRBV9 to TRBJ1-5; D is uncertain. The CDR3 runs 15 residues. V lost 0 bases and J 0 bases, leaving 7 bases between the germline ends. The germline CDR1 and CDR2 sequences are SGDLS and YYNGEE. CDR3 loop: CASSVGADSNQPQHF. As DNA, the CDR3 is TGTGCCAGCAGCGTAGGCGCAGATAGCAATCAGCCCCAGCATTTT.

Only a few counts were recorded for this clonotype. The chain carries TRBV7-9 and TRBJ1-1; a possible D gene is TRBD1 (5 bases). The CDR3 totals 14 residues. V lost 1 base to trimming and J lost 2 bases, with 8 bases between them. Germline lookup yields CDR1 SEHNR and CDR2 FQNEAQ (reference sequence). The CDR3 here is CASSLEGDNTEAFF. In DNA, the CDR3 is TGTGCCAGCAGCTTAGAAGGGGACAACACTGAAGCTTTCTTT.

J is TRBJ2-1 and V is TRBV10-2; a possible D gene is TRBD2 (5 bases). Between the trimmed V and J ends, which lost 2 bases and 6 bases, there was a span of 8 bases. Germline CDR1 and CDR2: WSHSY and SAAADI. This CDR3 is built from 13 residues. In DNA form, the CDR3 reads TGCGCCAGCAGTGAGACACGGGGCAATGAGCAGTTCTTC. This encodes CASSETRGNEQFF.

This clonotype was observed many times. V and J are TRBV7-8 and TRBJ1-5; D is undetermined. V was pared by 5 bases and J by 1 base, with 12 bases between. Per germline, CDR1 SGHVS and CDR2 FQNEAQ. The CDR3 has 15 amino acids. CDR3 bases: TGTGCCAGCAGCCTAAGACTGAGAAGCAATCAGCCCCAGCATTTT. It specifies CASSLRLRSNQPQHF. The entire variable domain, with the rest obtained from reference TRBV7-8 and TRBJ1-5, is as follows: GAGVSQSPRYKVAKRGQDVALRCDPISGHVSLFWYQQALGQGPEFLTYFQNEAQLDKSGLPSDRFFAERPEGSVSTLKIQRTQQEDSAVYLCASSLRLRSNQPQHFGDGTRLSIL.

This clonotype was observed at least ten times. The chain links TRBV14 to TRBJ2-4; D remains ambiguous. Germline-derived CDR1 and CDR2 are SGHDN and FVKESK. This CDR3 has 12 residues. The germline V and J ends were trimmed by 0 bases and 9 bases, with 6 bases remaining between them. CDR3 sequence (DNA): TGTGCCAGCAGCCAAGATTGGGGCATTCAGTACTTC. It translates to CASSQDWGIQYF.

The chain is built from TRBV12-3 or TRBV12-4 and TRBJ1-1, with a possible D match to TRBD1 (5 bases). CDR3 length: 13 amino acids. The V end lost 6 bases, the J end lost 3 bases, and 11 bases lay between the germline ends. This chain's CDR3 is CASRGGSHTEAFF. DNA of the CDR3: TGTGCCAGCAGGGGGGGATCCCACACTGAAGCTTTCTTT.

This clonotype appeared a few times. The junction differs from germline at one of its ends, possibly a read error. The CDR3 DNA is TGCGCCAGCAGCAAAGACTGGACTAGCACCGTGCAGTTCTTC. Translation: CASSKDWTSTVQFF. This chain joins TRBV4-3 and TRBJ2-1, with TRBD2 identical over 8 bases. The CDR3 runs 14 residues. CDR1 and CDR2 (germline): LGHNA, YSLEER.

This clonotype occurred many times. The chain links TRBV5-1 to TRBJ1-3; D is unresolved. The V and J ends lost 2 bases and 2 bases respectively, with 17 bases between them. Germline CDR1 reads SGHRS; CDR2 reads YFSETQ. The CDR3 is made up of 17 amino acids. The DNA of the CDR3 is TGCGCCAGCAGCTTAAGACAAACAGCTACACCTGGAAACACCATATATTTT. It translates to CASSLRQTATPGNTIYF. The complete variable domain, with remaining parts taken from reference TRBV5-1 and TRBJ1-3, reads KAGVTQTPRYLIKTRGQQVTLSCSPISGHRSVSWYQQTPGQGLQFLFEYFSETQRNKGNFPGRFSGRQFSNSRSEMNVSTLELGDSALYLCASSLRQTATPGNTIYFGEGSWLTVV.

The rearrangement uses TRBV29-1 and TRBJ1-1, with 7 bases identical to TRBD1. Per the germline V gene, CDR1 is SQVTM and CDR2 is ANQGSEA. The CDR3 is 13 residues long. V was pared by 4 bases and J by 12 bases, with 14 bases of the junction left unmatched. The CDR3 bases are TGCAGCGTTGTCCTCCTGGAAGGGGGCCCTTCTTTCTTT. It yields the protein CSVVLLEGGPSFF.

The chain couples TRBV5-5 to TRBJ1-5; D is possibly TRBD1 (5 bases). The CDR3 length is 15 residues. Germline V gene data show CDR1 as SGHKS and CDR2 as YYEKEE (reference sequence). The V and J ends lost 0 bases and 6 bases respectively, with 13 bases between them. CDR3 bases: TGTGCCAGCAGCTTGGCCGGACAAAGGGCTCAGCCCCAGCATTTT. Protein product: CASSLAGQRAQPQHF.

This clonotype was seen a few times. The chain combines TRBV7-9 with TRBJ1-2; D remains unclear. Looked up from germline, CDR1 is SEHNR and CDR2 is FQNEAQ (reference sequence). This CDR3 spans 14 amino acids. V was trimmed by 4 bases and J by 8 bases, leaving 17 bases between them. The CDR3 sequence: CASSSTGPYSGYTF. CDR3 nucleotide sequence: TGTGCCAGCAGCTCCACCGGCCCTTATTCCGGCTACACCTTC.

This chain uses TRBV5-1 with TRBJ2-5; 10 nucleotides line up with TRBD1. This CDR3 spans 15 amino acids. The germline CDR1 and CDR2 sequences are SGHRS and YFSETQ. Trimming removed 0 bases from V and 4 bases from J; junction bases left unmatched: 3. The CDR3 loop is CASSLARQGAETQYF. The DNA of the CDR3 is TGCGCCAGCAGCTTGGCCCGACAGGGGGCAGAGACCCAGTACTTC.

J is TRBJ2-7 and V is TRBV4-1, with D possibly matching TRBD1 (5 bases). The V and J ends lost 4 bases and 4 bases respectively, with 11 bases between them. The germline V gene encodes CDR1 MGHRA and CDR2 YSYEKL. CDR3 length equals 13 residues. The CDR3 protein is CASSLQTEYEQYF. The CDR3 DNA reads TGCGCCAGCAGCCTCCAGACAGAGTACGAGCAGTACTTC.

In this sample, this clonotype turned up a few times. This rearrangement joins TRBV29-1 to TRBJ2-7; either TRBD1 or TRBD2 may fit D (5 bases each). The CDR3 length is 13 residues. Trimming took off 6 bases at V and 2 bases at J, with 14 bases between the two ends. Per the germline V gene, CDR1 is SQVTM and CDR2 is ANQGSEA. CDR3 DNA: TGCAGCGTGTCAGGGACGGTTACCTACGAGCAGTACTTC. This gives the protein CSVSGTVTYEQYF.